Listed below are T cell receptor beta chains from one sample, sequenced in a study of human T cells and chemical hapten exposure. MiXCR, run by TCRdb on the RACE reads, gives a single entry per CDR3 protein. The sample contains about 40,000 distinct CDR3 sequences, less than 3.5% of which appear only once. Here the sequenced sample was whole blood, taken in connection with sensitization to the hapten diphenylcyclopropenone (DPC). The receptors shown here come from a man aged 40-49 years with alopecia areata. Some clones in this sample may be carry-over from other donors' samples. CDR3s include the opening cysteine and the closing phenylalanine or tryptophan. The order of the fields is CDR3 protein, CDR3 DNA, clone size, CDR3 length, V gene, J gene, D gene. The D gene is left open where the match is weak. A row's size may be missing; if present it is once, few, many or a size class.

CDR3: CASSLLLASTDTQYF; DNA: TGTGCCAGCAGCTTATTGCTAGCGAGCACAGATACGCAGTATTTT; size: many; length: 15; V: TRBV7-8; J: TRBJ2-3; D: .
CDR3: CASSSSLLFLNQPQHF; DNA: TGTGCCAGCAGCTCTTCCCTCCTCTTCCTTAATCAGCCCCAGCATTTT; size: .; length: 16; V: TRBV7-8; J: TRBJ1-5; D: .
CDR3: CASSYNSLSGEETQYF; DNA: TGTGCCAGCAGTTACAACTCGCTCAGTGGGGAAGAGACCCAGTACTTC; size: many; length: 16; V: TRBV6-5; J: TRBJ2-5; D: .
CDR3: CASSPPGVLAGNYEQYF; DNA: TGTGCCAGCTCACCACCCGGGGTGCTAGCGGGAAACTACGAGCAGTACTTC; size: many; length: 17; V: TRBV18; J: TRBJ2-7; D: TRBD2
CDR3: CATSWAGTGELFF; DNA: TGTGCCACCTCCTGGGCGGGGACCGGGGAGCTGTTTTTT; size: many; length: 13; V: TRBV24-1; J: TRBJ2-2; D: .
CDR3: CASSIGGNTEAFF; DNA: TGTGCCAGTAGTATTGGAGGGAACACTGAAGCTTTCTTT; size: many; length: 13; V: TRBV19; J: TRBJ1-1; D: .
CDR3: CSVLGTYEQYF; DNA: TGCAGCGTTCTAGGGACCTACGAGCAGTACTTC; size: many; length: 11; V: TRBV29-1; J: TRBJ2-7; D: .
CDR3: CASSLGTAYEQYF; DNA: TGTGCCAGCAGCTTAGGGACAGCCTACGAGCAGTACTTC; size: many; length: 13; V: TRBV9; J: TRBJ2-7; D: TRBD1
CDR3: CASSFLQGSGELFF; DNA: TGTGCCAGCAGTTTCCTACAGGGCTCCGGGGAGCTGTTTTTT; size: medium-sized; length: 14; V: TRBV12-3/TRBV12-4; J: TRBJ2-2; D: .
CDR3: CASSLFSGDGYTF; DNA: TGCGCCAGCAGCTTGTTCTCAGGGGATGGCTACACCTTC; size: many; length: 13; V: TRBV5-1; J: TRBJ1-2; D: .
CDR3: CASSGDSLNTEAFF; DNA: TGTGCCAGCAGCGGGGACAGTTTGAACACTGAAGCTTTCTTT; size: many; length: 14; V: TRBV7-2; J: TRBJ1-1; D: TRBD1
CDR3: CASSSLRATGNTIYF; DNA: TGTGCCAGCAGTTCGCTCCGTGCGACGGGAAACACCATATATTTT; size: few; length: 15; V: TRBV12-3/TRBV12-4; J: TRBJ1-3; D: .
CDR3: CASTNPGTGNQPQHF; DNA: TGTGCCAGTACCAACCCCGGGACAGGCAATCAGCCCCAGCATTTT; size: many; length: 15; V: TRBV19; J: TRBJ1-5; D: TRBD1
CDR3: CASSLGSGPYNEQFF; DNA: TGTGCCAGCAGTTTAGGGAGCGGCCCCTACAATGAGCAGTTCTTC; size: many; length: 15; V: TRBV11-2; J: TRBJ2-1; D: .
CDR3: CASSQALAGVNEQYF; DNA: TGTGCCAGCAGCCAAGCACTAGCGGGAGTTAACGAGCAGTACTTC; size: medium-sized; length: 15; V: TRBV4-2; J: TRBJ2-7; D: TRBD2
CDR3: CASSFDSNQETQYF; DNA: TGTGCCAGCAGCTTCGACAGCAACCAAGAGACCCAGTACTTC; size: medium-sized; length: 14; V: TRBV7-2; J: TRBJ2-5; D: .
CDR3: CSAIGLAGGYNEQFF; DNA: TGCAGCGCGATCGGACTAGCGGGAGGTTACAATGAGCAGTTCTTC; size: many; length: 15; V: TRBV29-1; J: TRBJ2-1; D: TRBD2
CDR3: CASSLQGSADTQYF; DNA: TGTGCCAGCAGCTTACAGGGTTCCGCAGATACGCAGTATTTT; size: many; length: 14; V: TRBV7-3; J: TRBJ2-3; D: .
CDR3: CASSQEDQRLETQYF; DNA: TGCGCCAGCAGCCAAGAAGACCAACGGCTGGAGACCCAGTACTTC; size: many; length: 15; V: TRBV4-3; J: TRBJ2-5; D: .
CDR3: CASSSVAGLAGGYQFF; DNA: TGCGCCAGCAGCTCGGTTGCCGGACTAGCGGGAGGGTATCAGTTCTTC; size: many; length: 16; V: TRBV5-1; J: TRBJ2-1; D: TRBD2
CDR3: CSAREASRANTGELFF; DNA: TGCAGTGCTAGAGAGGCTAGCCGTGCGAACACCGGGGAGCTGTTTTTT; size: many; length: 16; V: TRBV20-1; J: TRBJ2-2; D: .
CDR3: CASSTGDKGTQYF; DNA: TGTGCCAGCAGTACGGGGGATAAGGGAACCCAGTACTTC; size: many; length: 13; V: TRBV6-5; J: TRBJ2-5; D: .
CDR3: CASSQGDQPQHF; DNA: TGTGCCAGCAGCCAAGGCGATCAGCCCCAGCATTTT; size: many; length: 12; V: TRBV3-1; J: TRBJ1-5; D: .
CDR3: CASSLEHSDGQDPSGNTIYF; DNA: TGTGCCAGCAGCTTAGAACACTCAGACGGACAGGACCCTTCTGGAAACACCATATATTTT; size: many; length: 20; V: TRBV11-2; J: TRBJ1-3; D: TRBD1
CDR3: CASSLELAERSPLHF; DNA: TGTGCCAGCAGCTTAGAGTTGGCGGAGCGGTCACCCCTCCACTTT; size: .; length: 15; V: TRBV7-9; J: TRBJ1-6; D: .
CDR3: CASSASGTSGSGKNIQYF; DNA: TGTGCCAGCAGCGCCTCCGGGACTAGCGGGAGCGGCAAAAACATTCAGTACTTC; size: many; length: 18; V: TRBV7-8; J: TRBJ2-4; D: TRBD2
CDR3: CASSVPSLEQFF; DNA: TGTGCCAGCAGCGTCCCTAGCCTCGAGCAGTTCTTC; size: .; length: 12; V: TRBV5-6; J: TRBJ2-1; D: .
CDR3: CASRHLGGSYNEQFF; DNA: TGTGCCAGCAGACACCTGGGTGGGTCCTACAATGAGCAGTTCTTC; size: many; length: 15; V: TRBV3-1; J: TRBJ2-1; D: .
CDR3: CASSPYPVEQFF; DNA: TGTGCCAGCAGCCCCTATCCGGTTGAGCAGTTCTTC; size: .; length: 12; V: TRBV12-3/TRBV12-4; J: TRBJ2-1; D: .
CDR3: CASSLDRTSYEQYF; DNA: TGTGCCAGCAGCTTGGACAGGACCTCCTACGAGCAGTACTTC; size: many; length: 14; V: TRBV5-4; J: TRBJ2-7; D: .
CDR3: CASSLNRGGGNQPQHF; DNA: TGTGCCAGCAGTTTAAACAGGGGCGGCGGCAATCAGCCCCAGCATTTT; size: many; length: 16; V: TRBV12-3/TRBV12-4; J: TRBJ1-5; D: TRBD1
CDR3: CASSLAGGDVGANVLTF; DNA: TGTGCCAGCAGTTTGGCAGGGGGCGATGTTGGGGCCAACGTCCTGACTTTC; size: many; length: 17; V: TRBV28; J: TRBJ2-6; D: TRBD1
CDR3: CASSLEDTDTQYF; DNA: TGTGCCAGCAGCTTAGAGGACACAGATACGCAGTATTTT; size: many; length: 13; V: TRBV7-3; J: TRBJ2-3; D: .
CDR3: CAISESVGGGNTEAFF; DNA: TGTGCCATCAGTGAGTCGGTTGGGGGGGGGAACACTGAAGCTTTCTTT; size: many; length: 16; V: TRBV10-3; J: TRBJ1-1; D: .
CDR3: CASSLVIPNEQYF; DNA: TGTGCCAGCAGCTTAGTGATCCCCAACGAGCAGTACTTC; size: many; length: 13; V: TRBV7-9; J: TRBJ2-7; D: .
CDR3: CASSSTGTGVTYEQYF; DNA: TGTGCCAGCAGCTCCACCGGGACAGGGGTGACATACGAGCAGTACTTC; size: many; length: 16; V: TRBV7-2; J: TRBJ2-7; D: TRBD1
CDR3: CASSLDSIVEQYF; DNA: TGTGCCAGCAGTTTAGACAGTATCGTCGAGCAGTACTTC; size: many; length: 13; V: TRBV12-3/TRBV12-4; J: TRBJ2-7; D: .
CDR3: CASSPGQGVSPLHF; DNA: TGTGCCAGCAGCCCGGGACAGGGGGTTTCACCCCTCCACTTT; size: many; length: 14; V: TRBV12-3/TRBV12-4; J: TRBJ1-6; D: TRBD1
CDR3: CASSLGLAENGEQYF; DNA: TGTGCCAGCAGTTTGGGACTAGCGGAAAATGGGGAGCAGTACTTC; size: many; length: 15; V: TRBV28; J: TRBJ2-7; D: TRBD2